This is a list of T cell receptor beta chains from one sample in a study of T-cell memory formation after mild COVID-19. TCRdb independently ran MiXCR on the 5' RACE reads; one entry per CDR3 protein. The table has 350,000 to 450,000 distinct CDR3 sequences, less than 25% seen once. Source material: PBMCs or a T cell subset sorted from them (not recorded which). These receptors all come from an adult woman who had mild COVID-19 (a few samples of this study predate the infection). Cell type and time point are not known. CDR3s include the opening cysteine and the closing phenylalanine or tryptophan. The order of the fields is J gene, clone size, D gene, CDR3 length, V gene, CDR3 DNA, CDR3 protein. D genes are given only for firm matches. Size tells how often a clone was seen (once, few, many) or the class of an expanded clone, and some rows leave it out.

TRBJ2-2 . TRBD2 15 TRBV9 TGTGCCAGCAGCGATAGCGGGGGGGCCTTCGGGGAGCTGTTTTTT CASSDSGGAFGELFF
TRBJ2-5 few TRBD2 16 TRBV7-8 TGTGCCAGCAGCTTAGAATTCCGGGGGGGCCGGGAGACCCAGTACTTC CASSLEFRGGRETQYF
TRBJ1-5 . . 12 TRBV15 TGTGCCACCAGCGCGGGTTATCAGCCCCAGCATTTT CATSAGYQPQHF
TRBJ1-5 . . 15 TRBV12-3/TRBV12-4 TGTGCCAGCAGTTCCGGGGACATAATCAATCAGCCCCAGCATTTT CASSSGDIINQPQHF
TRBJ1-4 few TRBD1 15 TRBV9 TGTGCCAGCAGCCCAAGGACAGGGATAGATGAAAAACTGTTTTTT CASSPRTGIDEKLFF
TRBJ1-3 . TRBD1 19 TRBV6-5 TGTGCCAGCAGTACTTGGGACAGGGGTAGCCCTCACTCTGGAAACACCATATATTTT CASSTWDRGSPHSGNTIYF
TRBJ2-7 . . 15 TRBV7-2 TGTGCCAGCAGCTTATCTGGGGCGGGGCCGTACGAGCAGTACTTC CASSLSGAGPYEQYF
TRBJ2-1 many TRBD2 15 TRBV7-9 TGTGCCAGCAGCTTAGAGGGACTAGCGTGGAATGAGCAGTTCTTC CASSLEGLAWNEQFF
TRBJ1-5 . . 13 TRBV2 TGTGCCAGCAACGACCGGTACAATCAGCCCCAGCATTTT CASNDRYNQPQHF
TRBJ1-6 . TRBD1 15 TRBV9 TGTGCCAGCAGCGTCCGACAGGGAGATAATTCACCCCTCCACTTT CASSVRQGDNSPLHF
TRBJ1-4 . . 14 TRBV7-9 TGTGCCAGCAGCTTTGGCAGGGGAAATGAAAAACTGTTTTTT CASSFGRGNEKLFF
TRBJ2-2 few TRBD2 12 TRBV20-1 TGCAGTGAGGCGGGGGGACCCGGGGAGCTGTTTTTT CSEAGGPGELFF
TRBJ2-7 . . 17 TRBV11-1 TGTGCCAGCAGCTTAGTTTTAGGTCCACAGACGTACTACGAGCAGTACTTC CASSLVLGPQTYYEQYF
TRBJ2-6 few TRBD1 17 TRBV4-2 TGTGCCAGCAGCACAGGGACAGTCCTTTCTGGGGCCAACGTCCTGACTTTC CASSTGTVLSGANVLTF
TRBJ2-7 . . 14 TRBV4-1 TGCGCCAGCAGCCAAGTAGGGGTCGAGTACGAGCAGTACTTC CASSQVGVEYEQYF
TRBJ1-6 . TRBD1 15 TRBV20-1 TGCAGTGCCGGGACAGGGGGCTTCTATAATTCACCCCTCCACTTT CSAGTGGFYNSPLHF
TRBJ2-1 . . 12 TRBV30 TGTGCCTGGACACCGGGATACGGTGAGCAGTTCTTC CAWTPGYGEQFF
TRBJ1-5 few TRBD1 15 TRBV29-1 TGCAGCCCGACAGGGTTAAGTCCGGGGAATCAGCCCCAGCATTTT CSPTGLSPGNQPQHF
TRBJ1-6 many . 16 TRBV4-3 TGCGCCAGCAGCCAAGGGACAGCGAGCTATAATTCACCCCTCCACTTT CASSQGTASYNSPLHF
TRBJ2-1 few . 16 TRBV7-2 TGTGCCAGCAGCTTAGGGCTAGCGAGTTCCTACAATGAGCAGTTCTTC CASSLGLASSYNEQFF
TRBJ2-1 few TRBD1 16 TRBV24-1 TGTGCCACCAGTGACTCCGGGACAGGGAGCGACAATGAGCAGTTCTTC CATSDSGTGSDNEQFF
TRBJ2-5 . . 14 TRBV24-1 TGTGCCATAAATGGACACGGGCCACGAGAGACCCAGTACTTC CAINGHGPRETQYF
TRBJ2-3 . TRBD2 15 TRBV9 TGTGCCAGCACACCTAGCGGGAGGCCCACAGATACGCAGTATTTT CASTPSGRPTDTQYF
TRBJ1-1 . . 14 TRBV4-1 TGCGCCAGCAGCCAAGGACCTGCCCCCACTGAAGCTTTCTTT CASSQGPAPTEAFF
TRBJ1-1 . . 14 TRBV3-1 TGTGCCAGCAGCCAAGACAGGCCGCGCACTGAAGCTTTCTTT CASSQDRPRTEAFF
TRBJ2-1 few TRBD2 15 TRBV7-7 TGTGCCAGCAGCCGGGCGTCGGGGGGGTACAATGAGCAGTTCTTC CASSRASGGYNEQFF
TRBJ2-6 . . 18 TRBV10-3 TGTGCCATCAGTGAGTCGGGGCCGGGGGTATCTGGGGCCAACGTCCTGACTTTC CAISESGPGVSGANVLTF
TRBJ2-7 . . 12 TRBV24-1 TGTGCCACCAGTGATTATAACGACGAGCAGTACTTC CATSDYNDEQYF
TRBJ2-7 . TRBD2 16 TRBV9 TGTGCCAGCAGCTCCATAGCGGGGGGGCCGATTCGGGAGCAGTACTTC CASSSIAGGPIREQYF
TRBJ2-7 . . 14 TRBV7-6 TGTGCCAGCAGCTCCAGGGGATTCTCTTACGAGCAGTACTTC CASSSRGFSYEQYF
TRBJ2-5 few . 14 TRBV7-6 TGTGCCAGCAGCCGCCAGGGGTCCCAAGAGACCCAGTACTTC CASSRQGSQETQYF
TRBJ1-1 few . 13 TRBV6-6 TGTGCCAGCAGGGAGCCACTGGGCACTGAAGCTTTCTTT CASREPLGTEAFF
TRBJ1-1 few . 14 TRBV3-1 TGTGCCAGCAGCCAAGATCTTGGGGACACTGAAGCTTTCTTT CASSQDLGDTEAFF
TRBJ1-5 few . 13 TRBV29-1 TGCAGCGTTGAGGAAGCGTCCGGTCAGCCCCAGCATTTT CSVEEASGQPQHF
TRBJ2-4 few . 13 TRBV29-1 TGCAGCGTTGAAGAGGGTAACAAAAACATTCAGTACTTC CSVEEGNKNIQYF
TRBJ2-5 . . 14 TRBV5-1 TGCGCCAGCAGCTTCGGGACTTTTGGTGAGACCCAGTACTTC CASSFGTFGETQYF
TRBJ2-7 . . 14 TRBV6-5 TGTGCCAGCATGCCGGGGCAGACCTCCTACGAGCAGTACTTC CASMPGQTSYEQYF
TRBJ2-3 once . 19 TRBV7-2 TGTGCCAGCAGCTTACCCGATGAGGTGATTACCATTAGCACAGATACGCAGTATTTT CASSLPDEVITISTDTQYF
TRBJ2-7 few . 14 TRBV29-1 TGCAGCGTTGCCCCACAGGAGAGCTCCTACGAGCAGTACTTC CSVAPQESSYEQYF
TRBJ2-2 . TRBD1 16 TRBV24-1 TGTGCCACCAGTGAGCTGGGACAGGGTGACACCGGGGAGCTGTTTTTT CATSELGQGDTGELFF
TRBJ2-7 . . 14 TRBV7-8 TGTGCCAGCAGCTTAGCTATGGCGGCAGGGGAGCAGTACTTC CASSLAMAAGEQYF
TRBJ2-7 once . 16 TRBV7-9 TGTGCCAGCAGCTCGAGTCCCGGGACCATTCGGGCCGAGCAGTACTTC CASSSSPGTIRAEQYF
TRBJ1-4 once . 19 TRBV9 TGTGCCAGCAGCGTAGCTCCGAAGAGCGGGATTGCGACTAATGAAAAACTGTTTTTT CASSVAPKSGIATNEKLFF
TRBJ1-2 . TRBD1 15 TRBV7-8 TGTGCCAGCAGCTCTAGTAGGAGGACAGGGGAAGGCTACACCTTC CASSSSRRTGEGYTF
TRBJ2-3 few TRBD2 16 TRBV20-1 TGCAGTGTCAGCGACGGAGCGGGAGGGATTCCAGATACGCAGTATTTT CSVSDGAGGIPDTQYF
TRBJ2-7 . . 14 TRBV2 TGTGCCAGCATGTATGGGCAGAGCTCCTACGAGCAGTACTTC CASMYGQSSYEQYF
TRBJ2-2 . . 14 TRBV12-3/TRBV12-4 TGTGCCAGCAGTTTGACGCGGGCCCCCGGGGAGCTGTTTTTT CASSLTRAPGELFF
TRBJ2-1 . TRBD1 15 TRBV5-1 TGCGTCAGCAGCTTGGCACAGGGGGCCGGGAATGAGCAGTTCTTC CVSSLAQGAGNEQFF
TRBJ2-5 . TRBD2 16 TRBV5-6 TGTGCCAGCAGCTACCCACTAGCGGACTACCAAGAGACCCAGTACTTC CASSYPLADYQETQYF
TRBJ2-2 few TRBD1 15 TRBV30 TGTGCCTGGGAATCCGGGACAGGGATCACCGGGGAGCTGTTTTTT CAWESGTGITGELFF
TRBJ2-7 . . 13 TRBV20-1 TGCAGTGGGTCCGACGGGAGCTCCTACGAGCAGTACTTC CSGSDGSSYEQYF
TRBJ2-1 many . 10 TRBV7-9 TGCGCCAGCCGGGGGAATGAGCAGTTCTTC CASRGNEQFF